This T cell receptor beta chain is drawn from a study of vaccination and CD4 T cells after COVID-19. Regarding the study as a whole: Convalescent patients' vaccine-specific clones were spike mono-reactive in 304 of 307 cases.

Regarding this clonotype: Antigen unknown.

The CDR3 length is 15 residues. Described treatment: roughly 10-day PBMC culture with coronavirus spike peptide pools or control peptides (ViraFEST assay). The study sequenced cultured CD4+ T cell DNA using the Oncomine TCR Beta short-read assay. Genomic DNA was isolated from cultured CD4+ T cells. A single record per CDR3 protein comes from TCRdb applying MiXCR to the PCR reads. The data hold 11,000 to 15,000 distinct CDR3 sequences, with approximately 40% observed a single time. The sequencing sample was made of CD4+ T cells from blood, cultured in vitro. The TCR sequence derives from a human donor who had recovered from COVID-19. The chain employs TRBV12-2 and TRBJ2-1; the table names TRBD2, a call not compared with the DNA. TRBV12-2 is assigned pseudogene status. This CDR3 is CASRSLAGPYNEQFF. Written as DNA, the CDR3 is TGTGCAAGTCGCTCACTAGCGGGACCCTACAATGAGCAGTTCTTC.